Given below is one T cell receptor beta chain in context. Its antigen is unidentified. The protocol was immunoSEQ multiplex PCR, while the TCRdb copy is restricted to in-frame clones and leaves out a portion. There are almost 200,000 clones in the sample; about 81% occur only once, and roughly 1.2% lies in the top ten. The entry originates in a study of cytomegalovirus exposure and HLA in healthy donors. Study-wide points: High sensitivity and specificity were reportedly achieved when the classifier diagnosed cytomegalovirus status.

The sequenced material came from PBMCs. The clonotype originates from a woman aged 30 to 39 in good health and CMV-seronegative.

CDR3 amino acids: CASRKLRDSMNQPQHF. In nucleotides, the CDR3 is TGTGCCAGCAGAAAACTCCGGGACAGCATGAATCAGCCCCAGCATTTT. This chain joins TRBV27 and TRBJ1-5, with 7 nucleotides matching TRBD1. The ends lost 6 bases at V and 4 bases at J; junction bases unmatched: 12. The CDR3 is 16 residues long. The germline V gene encodes CDR1 MNHEY and CDR2 SMNVEV (reference sequence).